The present entry profiles one T cell receptor beta chain with its context. Produced via immunoSEQ multiplex PCR; TCRdb's table is partial and in-frame only. The top ten hold less than 25% of the sample, which has 40,000 or so clones, about 94% seen once. This record comes from a study of OX40 agonist ivuxolimab in advanced cancers. Sequenced material: CD4+ or CD8+ T cells sorted from blood, taken in a trial of the OX40 agonist ivuxolimab. This receptor was obtained from an adult with an advanced solid tumor such as melanoma, head and neck, liver or kidney cancer.

This CDR3 reads CASSFLRGNEQFF. The CDR3 DNA reads as TGTGCCAGCAGCTTCCTACGAGGGAATGAGCAGTTCTTC. The chain has TRBV7-3 and TRBJ2-1; a possible D gene is TRBD2 (5 bases). This CDR3 has 13 residues. Germline assignment: CDR1 SGHTA and CDR2 FQGTGA. V dropped 3 bases and J dropped 7 bases, with 10 bases sitting between them.